One TCR beta chain is described in this entry. Its antigen is undetermined. The sample belongs to a study of T cell repertoires in cytomegalovirus infection. About the research overall: It was recently identified HLA-C-restricted and well-studied HLA-B-restricted CMV epitopes that the study used. Matching HLA type and CMV infection were both indicated by public TCR beta signatures.

Looked up from germline, CDR1 is SNHLY and CDR2 is FYNNEI. Trimming removed 7 bases at V and 8 bases at J, with 5 bases between. CDR3 length equals 10 residues. TCRdb reprocessed the reads via MiXCR and lists one record per CDR3 protein. The sample includes about 920,000 distinct CDR3 sequences, roughly a third seen only once; the top ten take around 15%. The study, taken as a whole, reports: Carriers of CMV and the relevant HLA type were discriminated by public TCR beta frequency. Ex vivo, HLA-C-restricted CMV-specific TCR beta clonotypes prevailed over the rest of the response.

The chain recombines TRBV2 with TRBJ1-4; no definite D call. The origin of this receptor is a human donor in good health (CMV status not recorded). Some clones in this sample may be carry-over from other donors' samples. Sequenced here: cultured CD8+ T cells from PBMCs, sampled from culture after CMV antigen stimulation. For the CDR3, the DNA is TGTGCCAGCATAGGGGAAAAACTGTTTTTT. Protein product: CASIGEKLFF.